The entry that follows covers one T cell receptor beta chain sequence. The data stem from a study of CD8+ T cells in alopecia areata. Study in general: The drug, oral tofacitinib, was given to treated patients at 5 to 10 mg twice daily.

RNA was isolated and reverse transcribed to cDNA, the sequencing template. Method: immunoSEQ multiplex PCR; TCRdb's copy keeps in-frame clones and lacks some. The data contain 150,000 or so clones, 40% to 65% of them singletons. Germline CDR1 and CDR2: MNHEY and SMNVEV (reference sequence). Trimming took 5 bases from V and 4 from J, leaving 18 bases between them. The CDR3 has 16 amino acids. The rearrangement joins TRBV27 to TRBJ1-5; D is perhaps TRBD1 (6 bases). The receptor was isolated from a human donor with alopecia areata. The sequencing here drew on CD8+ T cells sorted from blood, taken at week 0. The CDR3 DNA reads TGTGCCAGCAGTCCTAATCCCAGGGGTAGGAATCAGCCCCAGCATTTT. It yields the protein CASSPNPRGRNQPQHF.